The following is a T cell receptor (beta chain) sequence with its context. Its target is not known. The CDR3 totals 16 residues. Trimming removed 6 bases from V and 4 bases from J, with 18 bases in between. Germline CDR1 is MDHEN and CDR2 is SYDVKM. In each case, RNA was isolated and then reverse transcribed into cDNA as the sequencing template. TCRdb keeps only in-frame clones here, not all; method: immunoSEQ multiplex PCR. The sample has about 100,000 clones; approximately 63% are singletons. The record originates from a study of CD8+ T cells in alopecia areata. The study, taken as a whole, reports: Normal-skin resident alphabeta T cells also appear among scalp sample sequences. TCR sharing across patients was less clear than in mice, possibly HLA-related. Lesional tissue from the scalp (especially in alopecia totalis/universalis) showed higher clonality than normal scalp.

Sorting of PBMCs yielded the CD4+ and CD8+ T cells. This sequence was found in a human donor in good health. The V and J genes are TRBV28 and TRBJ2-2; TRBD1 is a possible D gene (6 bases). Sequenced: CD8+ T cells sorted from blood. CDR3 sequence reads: CASSSPRTVFTGELFF. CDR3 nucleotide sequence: TGTGCCAGCAGCTCCCCCAGGACAGTGTTCACCGGGGAGCTGTTTTTT.